This T cell receptor (beta chain) was sequenced in a study of beta chain features in type 1 diabetes. Regarding the study as a whole: Within each of all four CD4+ subsets, Type 1 diabetes patients had TCRB CDR3s that were moderately but significantly shorter. A PCR bias possibly favoring shorter templates would apply equally to patients and controls.

V lost 0 bases and J 0 bases, leaving 12 bases between the germline ends. Germline assignment: CDR1 MGHRA and CDR2 YSYEKL. There are 17 residues in the CDR3. This clone was detected only once. What it recognizes is unknown. The sequenced template was cDNA made from the entire isolated RNA. Produced via immunoSEQ multiplex PCR; TCRdb's table is partial and in-frame only. The sample has around 70,000 clones; approximately 47% are singletons. The sequence derives from a man aged 30-40 years with type 1 diabetes. Sequences were obtained from central memory CD4+ T cells from blood. V usage is TRBV4-1 and J usage is TRBJ1-3, with a possible D match to TRBD1 (5 bases). Here the CDR3 DNA reads TGCGCCAGCAGCCAAGATGGGGCCCTATTCTCTGGAAACACCATATATTTT. This sequence encodes CASSQDGALFSGNTIYF.